These 9 T cell receptor beta chains came from one sample sequenced in a study of blood T cell repertoires in COVID-19. This table comes from immunoSEQ multiplex PCR, and its TCRdb copy is limited to in-frame clones, with some not included. The sample consists of about 350,000 clones, 80% to 90% of them appearing once. The sample comprised peripheral blood. All receptors come from a woman in her fifties or sixties with COVID-19, enrolled during active disease.

V and J are TRBV6-6 and TRBJ1-5; D gene ambiguous. Trimming took 7 bases from V and 0 from J, leaving 13 bases between them. The CDR3 spans 15 residues. Germline V gene data show CDR1 as MNHNY and CDR2 as SVGAGI (reference sequence). Here the CDR3 reads CASIFNSYSNQPQHF. DNA for the CDR3: TGTGCCAGCATCTTCAACAGTTATAGCAATCAGCCCCAGCATTTT.

J is TRBJ2-1 and V is TRBV7-3; the D is unclear. Looked up from germline, CDR1 is SGHTA and CDR2 is FQGTGA. The V and J ends lost 2 bases and 8 bases respectively, with 19 bases between them. The CDR3 totals 16 residues. Written as DNA, the CDR3 is TGTGCCAGCAGCTTACGAGGTTCTCCCATAAGCGATGAGCAGTTCTTC. Translating gives CASSLRGSPISDEQFF.

This chain links TRBV19 with TRBJ1-4; 12 bases map to TRBD1. The CDR3 spans 15 residues. Germline CDR1 is LNHDA and CDR2 is SQIVND (reference sequence). The junction had 6 bases not matched to a gene; V was cut back by 6 bases and J by 7 bases. CDR3 nucleotide sequence: TGTGCCAGTAGCCGTGGGACAGGGGGCCGTGAAAAACTGTTTTTT. Translated, it gives CASSRGTGGREKLFF.

The gene calls are TRBV19 and TRBJ1-2; no clear D gene. V dropped 6 bases and J dropped 7 bases, with 15 bases sitting between them. The CDR3 has 13 amino acids. CDR1 is LNHDA, CDR2 SQIVND, per germline (reference sequence). The CDR3 DNA sequence: TGTGCCAGTAGCCCTCGCGCCGGGTCTGGCTACACCTTC. It specifies CASSPRAGSGYTF.

V and J are TRBV19 and TRBJ1-2; TRBD1 matches 9 bases. Trimming removed 4 bases from V and 4 bases from J; junction bases left unmatched: 4. This CDR3 has 14 residues. Germline V gives CDR1 LNHDA, CDR2 SQIVND (reference sequence). The chain's CDR3 is CASSTGQGTYGYTF. CDR3 DNA: TGTGCCAGTAGTACGGGACAGGGCACCTATGGCTACACCTTC.

This chain uses TRBV20-1 with TRBJ2-4; D unresolved. This CDR3 region has 15 residues. The ends were cut back, 3 bases at V and 5 bases at J, with 17 bases in the middle. The germline V gene encodes CDR1 DFQATT and CDR2 SNEGSKA (reference sequence). The CDR3 nucleotides are TGCAGTGCTAGTCAATCTCGGTCGCCGGAAAACATTCAGTACTTC. Amino acid sequence: CSASQSRSPENIQYF.

The J gene is TRBJ1-1, the V gene TRBV7-2; perhaps TRBD1 as D (6 bases). Germline CDR1 is SGHTA and CDR2 is FQGNSA. V gave up 5 bases and J gave up 4 bases, with 20 bases separating them. CDR3 length: 16 amino acids. CDR3 region: CASSPEAYQGSTEAFF. The CDR3 DNA reads TGTGCCAGCAGCCCCGAGGCCTATCAGGGGAGCACTGAAGCTTTCTTT.

For the CDR3, the DNA is TGTGCCAGTAGTATAGAACAGGGGACTCTCTACGAGCAGTACTTC. Its translation: CASSIEQGTLYEQYF. The chain joins TRBV19 to TRBJ2-7; weak D call: TRBD1 (7 bases). V dropped 0 bases and J dropped 3 bases, with 12 bases sitting between them. The CDR3 runs to 15 residues. Germline V lookup: CDR1 LNHDA, CDR2 SQIVND (reference sequence).

This chain links TRBV19 with TRBJ2-2; D is uncertain. V dropped 0 bases and J dropped 1 base, with 9 bases sitting between them. The CDR3 contains 16 residues. Germline values: CDR1 LNHDA, CDR2 SQIVND (reference sequence). The CDR3 spells CASSIDRRRNTGELFF. Here the CDR3 DNA reads TGTGCCAGTAGTATAGACCGGCGGCGGAACACCGGGGAGCTGTTTTTT. The entire variable domain, with the rest obtained from reference TRBV19 and TRBJ2-2, is as follows: DGGITQSPKYLFRKEGQNVTLSCEQNLNHDAMYWYRQDPGQGLRLIYYSQIVNDFQKGDIAEGYSVSREKKESFPLTVTSAQKNPTAFYLCASSIDRRRNTGELFFGEGSRLTVL.